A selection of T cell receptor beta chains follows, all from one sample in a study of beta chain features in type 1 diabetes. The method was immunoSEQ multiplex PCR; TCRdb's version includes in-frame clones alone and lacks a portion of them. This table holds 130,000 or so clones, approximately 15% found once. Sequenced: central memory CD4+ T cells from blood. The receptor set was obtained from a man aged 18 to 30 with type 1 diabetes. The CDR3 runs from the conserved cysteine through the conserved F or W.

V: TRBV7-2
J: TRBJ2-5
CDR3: CASSWILGDETQYF

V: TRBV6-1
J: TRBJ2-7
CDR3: CASSRDRGYYEQYF

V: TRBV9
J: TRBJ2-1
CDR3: CASSLTDRTTYNEQFF

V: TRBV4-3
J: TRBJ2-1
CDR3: CASSPRGRGLVEQFF

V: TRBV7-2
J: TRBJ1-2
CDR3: CASSLAKSAGGYTF

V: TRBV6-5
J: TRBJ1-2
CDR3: CASRPGQGPRGYTF

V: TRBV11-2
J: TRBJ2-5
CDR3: CASSFGALGQYF

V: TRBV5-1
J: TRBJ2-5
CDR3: CASSSQGPQETQYF

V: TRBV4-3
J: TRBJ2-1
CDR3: CASSPRGLAGPYNEQFF

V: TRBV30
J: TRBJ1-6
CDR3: CAWSSKGSNNSPLHF

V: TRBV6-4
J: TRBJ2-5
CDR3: CASSDSKPGQGLRETQYF

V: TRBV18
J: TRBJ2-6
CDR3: CASSPTSTGHSGANVLTF

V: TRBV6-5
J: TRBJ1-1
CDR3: CASLGVGTEAFF

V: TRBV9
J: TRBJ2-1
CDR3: CASSVEPVSYNEQFF

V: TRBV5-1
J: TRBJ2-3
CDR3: CASSFPPSGARDTQYF

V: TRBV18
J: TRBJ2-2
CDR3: CASSPESGAGELFF

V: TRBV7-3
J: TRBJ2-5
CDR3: CASSPWGGGETQYF

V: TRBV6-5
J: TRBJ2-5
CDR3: CASSYPLAGAQETQYF

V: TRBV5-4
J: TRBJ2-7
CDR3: CASGLTGSYEQYF

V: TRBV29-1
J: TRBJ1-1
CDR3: CSGSPGWGMNTEAFF

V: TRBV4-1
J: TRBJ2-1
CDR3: CASSQDPPYAGVYNEQFF

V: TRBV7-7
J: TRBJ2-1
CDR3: CASSLAPSSYNEQFF

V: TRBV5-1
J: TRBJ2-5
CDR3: CASRPESETQYF

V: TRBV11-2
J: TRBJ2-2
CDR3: CASSRDFNTGELFF

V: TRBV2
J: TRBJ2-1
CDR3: CASSERNWDNEQFF